This TCR beta chain derives from a study of T cell responses to AZD1222 COVID-19 vaccine. Assay used: immunoSEQ multiplex PCR; TCRdb lists only in-frame clones, some missing. The repertoire holds under 150,000 clones, with almost 90% as singletons. Whole-study results and caveats: Vaccine-associated CD4 TCRs spanned spike, dominant at 160-218 and 743-854. Of the AZD1222 recipients, only five to seven were seropositive at baseline. Donors in the cohort were predominantly white British and more often female, and clonal diversity was possibly underestimated.

Trimming left V 1 base short and J 9 bases short, with 19 bases between. Germline values: CDR1 SGHAT, CDR2 FQNNGV. CDR3 length equals 15 residues. For this clone: The antigen is unknown.

V is TRBV11-2 and J is TRBJ2-7; D could derive from TRBD1 or TRBD2 (5 bases each). The specimen comprised peripheral blood, sampled 28 days after the second AZD1222 dose. The clonotype comes from an adult who received the AZD1222 COVID-19 vaccine. Written as DNA, the CDR3 is TGTGCCAGCAGCTTAGTTTCCGGGGACCTACGAGGGCAGTACTTC. It specifies CASSLVSGDLRGQYF.